Shown below are 29 T cell receptor beta chains from a single sample sequenced in a study of cytomegalovirus exposure and HLA in healthy donors. PCR was performed using 60 Vbeta and 13 Jbeta primers. Repertoires were generated with immunoSEQ multiplex PCR, while TCRdb's copy carries only in-frame clones and drops some. The sample contains 130,000 or so clones, more than 8% of which appear only once. The sequenced material came from PBMCs. The receptors here all came from a man aged 40-55 years in good health and CMV-seronegative.

This clone has a handful of counts. The CDR3 coding sequence is TGTGCCAGCAGCCAAGTAGGACTAGGCTACGAGCAGTACTTC. The encoded protein is CASSQVGLGYEQYF. V is TRBV14 and J is TRBJ2-7, with 7 positions matching TRBD2. V was pared by 1 base and J by 3 bases, with 3 bases of the junction left unmatched. CDR1 SGHDN and CDR2 FVKESK come from the germline V gene. This CDR3 has 14 amino acids.

The J gene is TRBJ2-7, the V gene TRBV6-1; 7 nucleotides match TRBD1. The CDR3 consists of 11 residues. In germline, CDR1 is MNHNS, CDR2 SASEGT. The J segment lost 6 bases and the V segment lost 8 bases, leaving 4 bases of the junction unmatched. The CDR3 here is CASPQGVEQYF. DNA for the CDR3: TGTGCCAGCCCCCAGGGGGTCGAGCAGTACTTC.

This clone was seen a handful of times. The V gene is TRBV4-3, the J gene TRBJ1-2; 7 positions match TRBD1. Trimming took 1 base from V and 4 from J; bases not matched to a gene: 6. This CDR3 has 15 residues. From germline, CDR1 is LGHNA and CDR2 YSLEER. CDR3 DNA sequence: TGCGCCAGCAGCCAAGGGGGACAGTCGTCCTATGGCTACACCTTC. Translating gives CASSQGGQSSYGYTF.

V and J are TRBV9 and TRBJ2-2; 9 bases line up with TRBD2. This CDR3 has 16 amino acids. Germline trimming cut 0 bases from V and 3 bases from J; bases unmatched to any gene: 3. CDR1 and CDR2 from the germline V gene are SGDLS and YYNGEE. CDR3 nucleotides: TGTGCCAGCAGCGTAGTCGGCGGGGGGGACACCGGGGAGCTGTTTTTT. Translated, it gives CASSVVGGGDTGELFF.

This chain joins TRBV6-5 and TRBJ2-7, with TRBD2 matching over 7 bases. The CDR3 has 14 amino acids. CDR1 and CDR2 from the germline V gene are MNHEY and SVGAGI. V shed 6 bases, J shed 5 bases, and the junction held 10 bases outside the gene matches. The CDR3 DNA reads TGTGCCAGCAGCCGGGACTCGGGAGGTAACGAGCAGTACTTC. As protein: CASSRDSGGNEQYF.

This clone has just a few counts. The CDR3 DNA reads as TGTGCCAGCAGCTTAGCGGTAGCGGGGGGCCACGAGCAGTACTTC. Translating it yields CASSLAVAGGHEQYF. V gene TRBV7-9 combines with J gene TRBJ2-7, with 10 bases matching TRBD2. CDR3 size: 15 residues. Germline V CDR1 and CDR2: SEHNR, FQNEAQ (reference sequence). V shed 0 bases, J shed 5 bases, and the junction held 4 bases outside the gene matches.

Points on this clone: Because it lacks the conserved phenylalanine or tryptophan at the end, this CDR3 is likely a read error. This chain connects TRBV9 to TRBJ1-2; no reliable D call. The CDR3 length is 14 residues. V was pared by 3 bases and J by 8 bases, with 17 bases between. The germline V gene encodes CDR1 SGDLS and CDR2 YYNGEE. The CDR3 region is CASSEAGSDLGYTS. The CDR3 nucleotides are TGTGCCAGCAGCGAGGCAGGTTCTGATCTGGGCTACACCTCC.

A few counts support this clone. V and J are TRBV4-3 and TRBJ2-5; TRBD1 matches 9 bases. The CDR3 extends over 13 amino acids. CDR1 is LGHNA and CDR2 is YSLEER in the germline V gene. J was trimmed by 4 bases and V by 4 bases; bases with no gene match: 1. The CDR3: CASSRTGVETQYF. The DNA of the CDR3 is TGCGCCAGCAGCCGGACAGGGGTAGAGACCCAGTACTTC.

A remark on this clone: Other nucleotide sequences in the sample specify the same CDR3. The chain employs TRBV29-1 and TRBJ2-3; D might be TRBD1 (6 bases). Germline loops: CDR1 SQVTM, CDR2 ANQGSEA. V lost 5 bases to trimming and J lost 6 bases, with 21 bases between them. The CDR3 contains 15 residues. The CDR3 bases are TGCAGCGTTAGCCCTGTGCGCTATAGGGGGGATACGCAGTATTTT. This codes for CSVSPVRYRGDTQYF.

This clone was observed a few times. This rearrangement joins TRBV7-2 to TRBJ1-4; TRBD1 agrees at 7 bases. Trimming at V came to 4 bases and at J to 5 bases, leaving 4 bases not matched to a gene. The germline V gene encodes CDR1 SGHTA and CDR2 FQGNSA. CDR3 length: 14 residues. Here the CDR3 reads CASSSGTVNEKLFF. CDR3 bases: TGTGCCAGCAGCTCTGGGACAGTCAATGAAAAACTGTTTTTT. The full variable domain, rest sourced from reference TRBV7-2 and TRBJ1-4, is GAGVSQSPSNKVTEKGKDVELRCDPISGHTALYWYRQSLGQGLEFLIYFQGNSAPDKSGLPSDRFSAERTGGSVSTLTIQRTQQEDSAVYLCASSSGTVNEKLFFGSGTQLSVL.

The CDR3 here is CASSLLGSEYEQYF. The CDR3 coding sequence is TGTGCCAGCAGCTTACTCGGTAGCGAGTACGAGCAGTACTTC. The rearrangement uses TRBV7-9 and TRBJ2-7; TRBD2 might be the D (5 bases). The CDR3 extends over 14 amino acids. V lost 2 bases, J lost 4 bases, and 12 bases lay in between. Germline V lookup: CDR1 SEHNR, CDR2 FQNEAQ (reference sequence).

This chain joins TRBV27 and TRBJ2-7; 8 nucleotides agree with TRBD2. V lost 2 bases and J lost 0; bases outside the gene matches: 3. The germline V gene encodes CDR1 MNHEY and CDR2 SMNVEV (reference sequence). The CDR3 covers 15 residues. CDR3 bases: TGTGCCAGCAGTTTAGTCGGGGGGGGCTCCTACGAGCAGTACTTC. Its protein product is CASSLVGGGSYEQYF.

This clone was seen a handful of times. V is TRBV7-7 and J is TRBJ1-1; TRBD1 might be the D (6 bases). Per germline, CDR1 SSHAT and CDR2 FNYEAQ (reference sequence). The V end lost 4 bases, the J end lost 1 base, and 7 bases lay between the germline ends. CDR3 size: 13 residues. CDR3 loop: CASSSDRNTEAFF. CDR3 nucleotide sequence: TGTGCCAGCAGCTCGGACAGGAACACTGAAGCTTTCTTT.

The V and J genes are TRBV7-2 and TRBJ2-5, with 9 bases that match TRBD2. The J call may be wrong; the DNA end is better matched by TRBJ2-7. Germline CDR1 SGHTA, CDR2 FQGNSA. The length of the CDR3 is 15 residues. CDR3 in amino acids: CASSSPRLAAYEQYF. CDR3 bases: TGTGCCAGCAGCTCGCCGAGACTAGCGGCCTACGAGCAGTACTTC.

This clone appeared a few times. The V and J genes are TRBV7-6 and TRBJ1-4, with D perhaps TRBD1 (6 bases). The CDR3 length is 20 residues. Looked up from germline, CDR1 is SGHVS and CDR2 is FNYEAQ. The V end lost 0 bases, the J end lost 3 bases, and 23 bases lay between the germline ends. CDR3 sequence reads: CASSLAVFRGPIGANEKLFF. The DNA of the CDR3 is TGTGCCAGCAGCTTAGCTGTGTTCAGGGGACCGATCGGGGCTAATGAAAAACTGTTTTTT.

This sequence joins TRBV12-5 and TRBJ2-7; 14 bases are shared with TRBD2. This CDR3 has 18 residues. J lost 0 bases, V lost 1 base, and 5 bases had no gene match. Germline V gives CDR1 LGHNT, CDR2 FRNRAP. The CDR3 DNA is TGTGCTAGTGGTTTGGGGACTAGCGGGGGGCCTCCCTCCTACGAGCAGTACTTC. Protein product: CASGLGTSGGPPSYEQYF.

This clone was picked up a small number of times. The rearrangement joins TRBV4-3 to TRBJ1-1, with TRBD1 matching over 11 bases. This CDR3 is 15 amino acids long. Germline loops: CDR1 LGHNA, CDR2 YSLEER. The V segment lost 3 bases and the J segment 3 bases; nucleotides outside the gene matches: 3. The DNA for the CDR3 is TGCGCCAGCAGCCACCGGACAGGGGGCCACACTGAAGCTTTCTTT. It encodes CASSHRTGGHTEAFF.

This clone has a handful of counts. V gene TRBV30 combines with J gene TRBJ1-1; 10 bases fit TRBD1. This CDR3 is 12 amino acids long. Germline CDR1 and CDR2: GTSNPN and SVGIG (reference sequence). The V gene end was trimmed by 3 bases and the J gene end by 7 bases; junction bases not matched to a gene: 2. This CDR3 reads CAWRDRGVEAFF. The CDR3 DNA is TGTGCCTGGAGGGACAGGGGGGTTGAAGCTTTCTTT.

Only a few counts were recorded for this clone. The chain joins TRBV27 to TRBJ1-2; TRBD1 aligns across 10 bases. The germline CDR1 and CDR2 sequences are MNHEY and SMNVEV (reference sequence). V lost 0 bases to trimming and J lost 4 bases; unmatched junction nucleotides: 2. The CDR3 has 15 amino acids. Here the CDR3 DNA reads TGTGCCAGCAGTTTATCCGGGACAGGGGCCTATGGCTACACCTTC. It yields the protein CASSLSGTGAYGYTF.

V gene TRBV5-1 combines with J gene TRBJ2-7; D is possibly TRBD1 (5 bases). Germline V gene lookup returns CDR1 SGHRS and CDR2 YFSETQ. The V gene lost 4 bases and the J gene lost 4 bases, with 15 bases spanning the gap. The CDR3 spans 14 residues. The CDR3 here is CASSPGKESYEQYF. CDR3 sequence (DNA): TGCGCCAGCAGCCCAGGGAAAGAGAGTTACGAGCAGTACTTC.

The chain recombines TRBV19 with TRBJ2-5; TRBD1 is a possible D gene (6 bases). CDR3 length equals 14 residues. V was clipped by 3 bases and J by 4 bases, with 12 bases between them. Germline V gene data show CDR1 as LNHDA and CDR2 as SQIVND (reference sequence). CDR3 sequence reads: CASSIRPRGETQYF. CDR3 coding DNA: TGTGCCAGTAGTATCAGACCCAGGGGAGAGACCCAGTACTTC.

This clone was counted a few times. This chain joins TRBV30 and TRBJ1-6; a weak D match, TRBD1 (6 bases). CDR1 is GTSNPN and CDR2 is SVGIG in the germline V gene (reference sequence). V lost 4 bases and J lost 6, with 10 bases in between. The CDR3 covers 13 residues. The CDR3 DNA reads as TGTGCCTGGACCGGGACACTTAATTCACCCCTCCACTTT. Translation: CAWTGTLNSPLHF.

The rearrangement uses TRBV30 and TRBJ2-1; 7 nucleotides line up with TRBD2. The CDR3 totals 14 residues. V trimming: 6 bases; J trimming: 3 bases; junction bases outside the gene matches: 8. CDR1 and CDR2 from the germline V gene are GTSNPN and SVGIG (reference sequence). The CDR3 sequence: CACTTRDYYNEQFF. CDR3 DNA sequence: TGTGCCTGTACGACTAGGGACTACTACAATGAGCAGTTCTTC.

This chain uses TRBV9 with TRBJ2-3; no clear D. This CDR3 is 17 amino acids long. Deletions cut 0 bases from V and 0 bases from J, with 14 bases between. Per germline, CDR1 SGDLS and CDR2 YYNGEE. The CDR3 loop is CASSVEAEPTSTDTQYF. DNA of the CDR3: TGTGCCAGCAGCGTAGAGGCGGAACCAACTAGCACAGATACGCAGTATTTT.

The CDR3 reads CASIFDRNTEAFF. In DNA, the CDR3 is TGTGCCAGCATCTTCGACAGGAACACTGAAGCTTTCTTT. The J gene is TRBJ1-1, the V gene TRBV6-1, with D possibly TRBD1 on 5 matching bases. Trimming cost V 7 bases and J 1 base, with 10 bases left between them. Per the germline V gene, CDR1 is MNHNS and CDR2 is SASEGT. The CDR3 spans 13 residues.

This clone was seen a few times. The chain joins TRBV18 to TRBJ1-1, with a possible D match to TRBD1 (5 bases). V gave up 3 bases and J gave up 1 base, with 12 bases separating them. CDR3 size: 15 residues. Germline values: CDR1 KGHSH, CDR2 LQKENI. The CDR3 bases are TGTGCCAGCTCACCCCTCGGGGGGGGGAACACTGAAGCTTTCTTT. This encodes CASSPLGGGNTEAFF.

This clone showed up just a few times. The V and J genes are TRBV27 and TRBJ2-3, with D possibly being TRBD2 (5 bases). CDR3 size: 13 residues. Germline V gene sequence: CDR1 MNHEY, CDR2 SMNVEV (reference sequence). Deletions cut 2 bases from V and 9 bases from J, with 12 bases between. The CDR3 bases are TGTGCCAGCAGTTTAAAAGGAGGCGGGACGCAGTATTTT. It is translated as CASSLKGGGTQYF.

The chain uses TRBV11-2 and TRBJ2-2, with D perhaps matching TRBD1 (5 bases). Per the germline V gene, CDR1 is SGHAT and CDR2 is FQNNGV. Trimming took 1 base from V and 5 from J, leaving 14 bases between them. The CDR3 has 16 residues. This CDR3 is CASSLGQNLMTGELFF. In DNA, the CDR3 is TGTGCCAGCAGCTTAGGACAGAATTTAATGACCGGGGAGCTGTTTTTT. Looking up the rest from reference TRBV11-2 and TRBJ2-2 gives the full variable domain: EAGVAQSPRYKIIEKRQSVAFWCNPISGHATLYWYQQILGQGPKLLIQFQNNGVVDDSQLPKDRFSAERLKGVDSTLKIQPAKLEDSAVYLCASSLGQNLMTGELFFGEGSRLTVL.

This clone has a handful of counts. The chain recombines TRBV19 with TRBJ2-5; TRBD2 matches at 8 bases. CDR1 and CDR2 from the germline V gene are LNHDA and SQIVND (reference sequence). This CDR3 region has 15 residues. V was pared by 6 bases and J by 5 bases, with 11 bases of the junction left unmatched. CDR3 in amino acids: CASRAGTRGSETQYF. CDR3 bases: TGTGCCAGTAGAGCCGGGACTAGAGGTTCCGAGACCCAGTACTTC. Variable domain in full (rest from reference TRBV19 and TRBJ2-5): DGGITQSPKYLFRKEGQNVTLSCEQNLNHDAMYWYRQDPGQGLRLIYYSQIVNDFQKGDIAEGYSVSREKKESFPLTVTSAQKNPTAFYLCASRAGTRGSETQYFGPGTRLLVL.